This TCR beta chain was captured in a study of blood T cell repertoires in COVID-19. The repertoire was sequenced with immunoSEQ multiplex PCR; TCRdb's copy has only in-frame clones and lacks some. The data show 250,000 to 300,000 clones, with approximately 88% seen just once and 9.5% to 13% held by the top ten. Deletions cut 4 bases from V and 0 bases from J, with 9 bases between. CDR3 length equals 14 residues. Germline values: CDR1 SGHRS, CDR2 YFSETQ. This TCR came from a woman in her 70s with COVID-19, enrolled during active disease. Sequenced: peripheral blood. The rearrangement links TRBV5-1 to TRBJ2-3; D unresolved. In nucleotides, the CDR3 is TGCGCCAGCAGCCTAGTTGGGAGCACAGATACGCAGTATTTT. It yields the protein CASSLVGSTDTQYF.